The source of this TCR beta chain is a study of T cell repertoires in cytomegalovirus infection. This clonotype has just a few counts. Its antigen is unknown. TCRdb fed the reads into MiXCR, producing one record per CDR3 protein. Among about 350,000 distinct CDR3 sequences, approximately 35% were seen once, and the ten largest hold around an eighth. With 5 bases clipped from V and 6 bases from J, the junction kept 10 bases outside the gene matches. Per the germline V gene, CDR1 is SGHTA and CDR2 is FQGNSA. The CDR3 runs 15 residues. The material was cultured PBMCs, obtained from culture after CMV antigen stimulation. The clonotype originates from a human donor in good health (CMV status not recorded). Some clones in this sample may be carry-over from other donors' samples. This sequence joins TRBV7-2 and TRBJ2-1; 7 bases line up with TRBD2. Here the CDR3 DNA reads TGTGCCAGCAGCCCGCGACTAGCCTCCCCCAATGAGCAGTTCTTC. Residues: CASSPRLASPNEQFF.